This T cell receptor beta chain was captured in a study of response to subunit inactivated influenza vaccine. Notes on the study in general: T cells newly recruited by each seasonal influenza vaccination are few, the authors suggested.

After removal of 8 bases from V and 4 bases from J, the junction contained 10 bases not matched to a gene. This CDR3 contains 15 residues. This clonotype was detected only a few times. What it binds is unknown. TCRdb analysed the RT-PCR reads with MiXCR anew, one entry per CDR3 protein. Here the sample spans around 850,000 distinct CDR3 sequences, around 18% being singletons. Here the sequenced sample was PBMCs from blood, taken more than 4 days after vaccination. The clonotype comes from a man aged 50-59 years who received an inactivated influenza vaccine. This chain connects TRBV12-3 or TRBV12-4 to TRBJ2-2; 7 nucleotides agree with TRBD2. CDR3 bases: TGTGCCAGCTACGTGGGGGGGGTACTCACCGGGGAGCTGTTTTTT. It yields the protein CASYVGGVLTGELFF.